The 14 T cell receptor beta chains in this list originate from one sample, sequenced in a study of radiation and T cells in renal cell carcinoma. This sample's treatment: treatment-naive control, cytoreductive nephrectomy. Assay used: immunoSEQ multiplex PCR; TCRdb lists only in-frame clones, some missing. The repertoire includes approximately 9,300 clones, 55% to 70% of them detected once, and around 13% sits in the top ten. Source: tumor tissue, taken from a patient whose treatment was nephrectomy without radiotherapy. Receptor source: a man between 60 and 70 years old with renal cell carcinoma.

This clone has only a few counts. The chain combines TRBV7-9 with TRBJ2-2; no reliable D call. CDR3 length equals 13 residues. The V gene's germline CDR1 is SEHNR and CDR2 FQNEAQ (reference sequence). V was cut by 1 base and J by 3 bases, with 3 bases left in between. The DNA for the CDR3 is TGTGCCAGCAGCTTAGGCCACACCGGGGAGCTGTTTTTT. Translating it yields CASSLGHTGELFF.

Written as DNA, the CDR3 is TGCGCCAGCAGGTTCGACACCGGGGAGCTGTTTTTT. Translated, it gives CASRFDTGELFF. V and J are TRBV5-1 and TRBJ2-2; unclear D gene. V was cut by 5 bases and J by 3 bases, with 5 bases left in between. Germline V lookup: CDR1 SGHRS, CDR2 YFSETQ. The CDR3 sequence is 12 residues long.

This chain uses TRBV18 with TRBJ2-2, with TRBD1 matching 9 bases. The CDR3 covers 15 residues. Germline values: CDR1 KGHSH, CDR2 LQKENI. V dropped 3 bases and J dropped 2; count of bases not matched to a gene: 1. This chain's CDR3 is CASSPGQGNTGELFF. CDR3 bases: TGTGCCAGCTCACCGGGACAGGGTAACACCGGGGAGCTGTTTTTT.

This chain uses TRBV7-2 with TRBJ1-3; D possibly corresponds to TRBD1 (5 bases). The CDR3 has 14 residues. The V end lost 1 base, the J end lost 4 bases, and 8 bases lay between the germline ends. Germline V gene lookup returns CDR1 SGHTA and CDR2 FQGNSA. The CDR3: CASSLGGGGNTIYF. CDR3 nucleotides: TGTGCCAGCAGCTTAGGCGGGGGGGGAAACACCATATATTTT. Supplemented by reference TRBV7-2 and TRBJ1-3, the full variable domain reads GAGVSQSPSNKVTEKGKDVELRCDPISGHTALYWYRQSLGQGLEFLIYFQGNSAPDKSGLPSDRFSAERTGGSVSTLTIQRTQQEDSAVYLCASSLGGGGNTIYFGEGSWLTVV.

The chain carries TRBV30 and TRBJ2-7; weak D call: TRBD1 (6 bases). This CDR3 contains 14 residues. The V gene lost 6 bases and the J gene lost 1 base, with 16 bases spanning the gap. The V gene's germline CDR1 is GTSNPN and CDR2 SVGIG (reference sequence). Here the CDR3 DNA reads TGTGCCTGTCCGACCGGGACATCGTCCTACGAGCAGTACTTC. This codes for CACPTGTSSYEQYF. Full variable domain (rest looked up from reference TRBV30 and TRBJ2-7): SQTIHQWPATLVQPVGSPLSLECTVEGTSNPNLYWYRQAAGRGLQLLFYSVGIGQISSEVPQNLSASRPQDRQFILSSKKLLLSDSGFYLCACPTGTSSYEQYFGPGTRLTVT.

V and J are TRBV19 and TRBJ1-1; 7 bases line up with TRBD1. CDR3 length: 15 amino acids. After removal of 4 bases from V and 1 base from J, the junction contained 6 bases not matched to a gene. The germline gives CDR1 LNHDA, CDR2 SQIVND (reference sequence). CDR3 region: CASSTPRQGNTEAFF. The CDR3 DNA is TGTGCCAGTAGTACCCCTCGACAGGGGAACACTGAAGCTTTCTTT.

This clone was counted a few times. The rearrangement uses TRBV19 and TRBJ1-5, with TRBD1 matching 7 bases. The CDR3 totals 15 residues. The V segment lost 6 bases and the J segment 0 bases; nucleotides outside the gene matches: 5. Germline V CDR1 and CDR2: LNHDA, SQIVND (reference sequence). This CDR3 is CASRRGQYSNQPQHF. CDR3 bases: TGTGCCAGTAGAAGGGGGCAGTATAGCAATCAGCCCCAGCATTTT.

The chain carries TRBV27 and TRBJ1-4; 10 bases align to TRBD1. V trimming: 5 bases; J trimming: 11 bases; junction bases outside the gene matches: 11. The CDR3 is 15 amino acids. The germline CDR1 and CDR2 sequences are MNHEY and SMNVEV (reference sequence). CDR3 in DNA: TGTGCCAGCAGTCTAACCCGACAGGGGGCGCGTAAACTGTTTTTT. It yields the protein CASSLTRQGARKLFF.

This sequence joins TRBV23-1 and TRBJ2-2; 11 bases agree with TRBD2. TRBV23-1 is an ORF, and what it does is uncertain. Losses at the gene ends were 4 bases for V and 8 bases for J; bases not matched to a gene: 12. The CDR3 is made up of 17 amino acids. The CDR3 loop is CASSRLAGTSGKGELFF. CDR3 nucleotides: TGCGCCAGCAGTCGCCTGGCCGGGACTAGCGGTAAAGGGGAGCTGTTTTTT.

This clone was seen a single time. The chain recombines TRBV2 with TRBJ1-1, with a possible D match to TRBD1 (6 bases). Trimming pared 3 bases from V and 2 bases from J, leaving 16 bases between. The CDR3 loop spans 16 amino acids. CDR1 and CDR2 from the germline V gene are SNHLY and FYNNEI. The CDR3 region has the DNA TGTGCCAGCAGTGATTTACAGGGTGGGGGAAACACTGAAGCTTTCTTT. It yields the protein CASSDLQGGGNTEAFF. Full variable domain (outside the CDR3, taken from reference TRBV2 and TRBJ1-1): EPEVTQTPSHQVTQMGQEVILRCVPISNHLYFYWYRQILGQKVEFLVSFYNNEISEKSEIFDDQFSVERPDGSNFTLKIRSTKLEDSAMYFCASSDLQGGGNTEAFFGQGTRLTVV.

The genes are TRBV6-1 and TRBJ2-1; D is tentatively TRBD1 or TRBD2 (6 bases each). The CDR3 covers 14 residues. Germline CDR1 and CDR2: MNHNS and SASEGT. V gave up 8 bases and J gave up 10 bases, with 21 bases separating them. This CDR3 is CASHDRGPVGEQFF. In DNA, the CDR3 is TGTGCCAGCCATGACCGGGGGCCGGTTGGCGAGCAGTTCTTC.

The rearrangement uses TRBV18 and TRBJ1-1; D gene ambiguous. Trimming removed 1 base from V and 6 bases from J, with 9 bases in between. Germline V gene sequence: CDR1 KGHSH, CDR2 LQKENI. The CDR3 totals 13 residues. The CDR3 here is CASSPRDKAEAFF. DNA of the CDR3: TGTGCCAGCTCACCACGGGATAAGGCTGAAGCTTTCTTT.

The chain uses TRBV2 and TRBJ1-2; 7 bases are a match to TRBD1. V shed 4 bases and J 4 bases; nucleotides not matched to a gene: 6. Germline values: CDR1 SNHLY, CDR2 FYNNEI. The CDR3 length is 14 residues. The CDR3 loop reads CASSAQGGAYGYTF. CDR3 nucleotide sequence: TGTGCCAGCAGTGCCCAGGGGGGAGCCTATGGCTACACCTTC.

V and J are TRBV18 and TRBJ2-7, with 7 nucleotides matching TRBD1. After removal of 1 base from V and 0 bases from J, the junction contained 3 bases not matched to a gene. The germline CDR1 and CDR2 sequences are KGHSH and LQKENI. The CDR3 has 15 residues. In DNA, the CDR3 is TGTGCCAGCTCACCACGTGGGACAGTCTCCTACGAGCAGTACTTC. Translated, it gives CASSPRGTVSYEQYF.